The clone carrying this T cell receptor (beta chain) was observed at least ten times. Germline loops: CDR1 DFQATT, CDR2 SNEGSKA (reference sequence). This CDR3 is built from 11 residues. Trimming left V 5 bases short and J 4 bases short, with 8 bases between. The time point here: technical triplicate 3. The data belong to a study of neurological immune-mediated disorders. Each CDR3 protein is one row after TCRdb ran MiXCR on the 5' RACE reads. The sample carries some 30,000 distinct CDR3 sequences, about 16% recorded once. The chain employs TRBV20-1 and TRBJ1-2, with D hard to call. The sample consisted of CD4+ T cells from blood. The origin of this receptor is a female donor with HTLV-1-associated myelopathy (HAM/TSP). CDR3 in DNA: TGCAGTGCTGGACCCGGCTATGGCTACACCTTC. Translated: CSAGPGYGYTF.